These 3 T cell receptor beta chains originate from one sample sequenced in a study of T-cell memory formation after mild COVID-19. TCRdb processed the 5' RACE reads anew with MiXCR; each CDR3 protein has one entry. The data hold a few hundred thousand distinct CDR3 sequences, with 16% observed a single time. Sequenced input: PBMCs or a T cell subset sorted from them (not recorded which). Receptors were obtained from a man aged 18 to 30 who had mild COVID-19 (a few samples of this study predate the infection). Cell type and time point are not known.

The chain joins TRBV20-1 to TRBJ1-5; tentative D call: TRBD1 (5 bases). V lost 0 bases to trimming and J lost 6 bases, with 15 bases between them. This CDR3 is 15 amino acids long. The germline CDR1 and CDR2 sequences are DFQATT and SNEGSKA (reference sequence). The CDR3 nucleotides are TGCAGTGCTAGAGACAAGACCCACGGGGGTCAGCCCCAGCATTTT. Its translation is CSARDKTHGGQPQHF.

This clonotype was picked up a small number of times. The chain joins TRBV7-9 to TRBJ2-7; possible D gene TRBD1, 6 bases. Germline loops: CDR1 SEHNR, CDR2 FQNEAQ (reference sequence). Deletions cut 8 bases from V and 0 bases from J, with 17 bases between. This CDR3 has 15 residues. The CDR3 DNA reads TGTGCCAGCGCCCGGTCAGGGGCGAGCTCCTACGAGCAGTACGTC. Translating it yields CASARSGASSYEQYV.

The chain has TRBV7-9 and TRBJ1-2, with 8 bases identical to TRBD1. The CDR3 loop spans 15 amino acids. The germline V gene has CDR1 SEHNR and CDR2 FQNEAQ (reference sequence). V was pared by 3 bases and J by 4 bases, with 7 bases of the junction left unmatched. This CDR3 reads CASSFSGTGFYGYTF. Here the CDR3 DNA reads TGTGCCAGCAGCTTCTCCGGGACAGGCTTCTATGGCTACACCTTC. The whole variable domain, remainder taken from reference TRBV7-9 and TRBJ1-2, is DTGVSQNPRHKITKRGQNVTFRCDPISEHNRLYWYRQTLGQGPEFLTYFQNEAQLEKSRLLSDRFSAERPKGSFSTLEIQRTEQGDSAMYLCASSFSGTGFYGYTFGSGTRLTVV.